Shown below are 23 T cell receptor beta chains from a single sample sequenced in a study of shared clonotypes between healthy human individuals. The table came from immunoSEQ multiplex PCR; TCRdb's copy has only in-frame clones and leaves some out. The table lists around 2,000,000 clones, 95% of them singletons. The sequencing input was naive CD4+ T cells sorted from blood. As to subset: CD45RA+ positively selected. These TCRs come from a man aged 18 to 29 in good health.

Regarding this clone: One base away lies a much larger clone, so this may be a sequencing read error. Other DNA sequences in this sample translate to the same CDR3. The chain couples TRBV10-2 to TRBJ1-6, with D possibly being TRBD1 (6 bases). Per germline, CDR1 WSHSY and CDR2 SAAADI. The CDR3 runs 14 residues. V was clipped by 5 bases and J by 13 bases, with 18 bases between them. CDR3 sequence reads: CASSRGGEVSPLHF. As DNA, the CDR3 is TGCGCCAGCAGTAGAGGGGGGGAGGTATCGCCCCTCCACTTT.

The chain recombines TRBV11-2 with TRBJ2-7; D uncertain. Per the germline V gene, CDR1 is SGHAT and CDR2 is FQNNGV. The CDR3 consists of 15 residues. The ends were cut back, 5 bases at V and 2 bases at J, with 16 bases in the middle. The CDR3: CASSAQVGNTYEQYF. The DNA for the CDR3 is TGTGCCAGCAGCGCCCAGGTGGGGAATACCTACGAGCAGTACTTC.

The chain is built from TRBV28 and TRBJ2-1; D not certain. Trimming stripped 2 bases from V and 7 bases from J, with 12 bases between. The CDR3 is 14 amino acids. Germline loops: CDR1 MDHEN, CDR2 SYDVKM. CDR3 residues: CASSLPGNPNEQFF. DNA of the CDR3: TGTGCCAGCAGTTTACCAGGTAACCCGAATGAGCAGTTCTTC. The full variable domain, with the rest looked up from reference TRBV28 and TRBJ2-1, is DVKVTQSSRYLVKRTGEKVFLECVQDMDHENMFWYRQDPGLGLRLIYFSYDVKMKEKGDIPEGYSVSREKKERFSLILESASTNQTSMYLCASSLPGNPNEQFFGPGTRLTVL.

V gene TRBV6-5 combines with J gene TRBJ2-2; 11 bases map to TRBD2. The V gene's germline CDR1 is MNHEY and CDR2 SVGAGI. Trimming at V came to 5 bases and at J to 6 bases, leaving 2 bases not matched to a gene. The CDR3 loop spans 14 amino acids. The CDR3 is CASSQGLAAGELFF. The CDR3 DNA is TGTGCCAGCAGTCAGGGACTAGCGGCCGGGGAGCTGTTTTTT.

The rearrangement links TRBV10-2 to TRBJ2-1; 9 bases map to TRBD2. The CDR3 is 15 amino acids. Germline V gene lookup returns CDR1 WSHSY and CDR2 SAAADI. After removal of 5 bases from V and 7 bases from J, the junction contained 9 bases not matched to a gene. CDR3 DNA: TGCGCCAGCAGTCCGGGCCGTGCGGGAGGGAATGAGCAGTTCTTC. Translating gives CASSPGRAGGNEQFF.

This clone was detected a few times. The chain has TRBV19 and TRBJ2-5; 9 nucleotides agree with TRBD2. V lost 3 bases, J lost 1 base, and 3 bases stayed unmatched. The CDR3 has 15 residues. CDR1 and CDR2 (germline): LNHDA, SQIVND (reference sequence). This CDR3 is CASSMSSGAQETQYF. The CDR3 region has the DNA TGTGCCAGTAGTATGTCTAGCGGGGCCCAAGAGACCCAGTACTTC.

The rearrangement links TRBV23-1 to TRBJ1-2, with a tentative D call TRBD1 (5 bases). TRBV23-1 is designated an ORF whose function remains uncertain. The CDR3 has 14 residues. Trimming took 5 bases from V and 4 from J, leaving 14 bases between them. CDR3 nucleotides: TGCGCCAGCAGTTCAACCGGGACCGGCTATGGCTACACCTTC. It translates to CASSSTGTGYGYTF.

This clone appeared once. The CDR3 region is CASSLGGPSRGEQFF. The CDR3 bases are TGTGCCAGCAGCTTAGGCGGACCCTCGCGTGGTGAGCAGTTCTTC. The rearrangement links TRBV7-2 to TRBJ2-1, with no clear D. V lost 1 base and J lost 9, with 16 bases in between. The CDR3 totals 15 residues. Germline CDR1 is SGHTA and CDR2 is FQGNSA.

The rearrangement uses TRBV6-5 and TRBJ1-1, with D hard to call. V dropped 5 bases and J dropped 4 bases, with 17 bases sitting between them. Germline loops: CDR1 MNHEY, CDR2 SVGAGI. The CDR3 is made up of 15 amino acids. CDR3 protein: CASSSGRVGRTEAFF. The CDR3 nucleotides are TGTGCCAGCAGTAGCGGGAGAGTCGGTCGCACTGAAGCTTTCTTT.

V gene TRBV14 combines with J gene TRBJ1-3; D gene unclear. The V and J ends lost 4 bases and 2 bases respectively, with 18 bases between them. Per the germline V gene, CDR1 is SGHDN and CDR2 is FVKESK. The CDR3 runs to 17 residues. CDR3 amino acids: CASSLLKLAGPGNTIYF. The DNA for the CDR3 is TGTGCCAGCAGCCTATTAAAACTCGCCGGTCCTGGAAACACCATATATTTT.

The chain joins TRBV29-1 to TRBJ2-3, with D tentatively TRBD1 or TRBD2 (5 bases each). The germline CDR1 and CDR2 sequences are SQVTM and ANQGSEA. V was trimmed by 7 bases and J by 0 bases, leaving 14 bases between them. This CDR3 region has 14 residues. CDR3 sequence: CSGGRDLSTDTQYF. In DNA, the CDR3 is TGCAGCGGCGGACGGGACCTAAGCACAGATACGCAGTATTTT.

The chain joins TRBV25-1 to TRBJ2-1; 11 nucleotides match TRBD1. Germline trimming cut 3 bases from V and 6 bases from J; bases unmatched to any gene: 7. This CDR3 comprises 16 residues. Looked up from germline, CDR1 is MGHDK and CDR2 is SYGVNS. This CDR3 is CASSDLGQGEVNEQFF. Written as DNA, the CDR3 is TGTGCCAGCAGTGACCTGGGACAGGGGGAGGTCAATGAGCAGTTCTTC.

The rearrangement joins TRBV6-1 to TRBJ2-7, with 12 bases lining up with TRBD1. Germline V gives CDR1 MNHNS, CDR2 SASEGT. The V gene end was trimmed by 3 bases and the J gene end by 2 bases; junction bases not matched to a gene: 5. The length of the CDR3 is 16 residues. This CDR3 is CASSDVGTGGTYEQYF. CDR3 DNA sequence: TGTGCCAGCAGTGACGTCGGGACAGGGGGCACCTACGAGCAGTACTTC.

This CDR3 is CAISQLAGDSYEQYF. In nucleotides, the CDR3 is TGTGCCATCAGCCAACTAGCGGGGGACTCCTACGAGCAGTACTTC. The chain carries TRBV10-3 and TRBJ2-7, with 11 nucleotides matching TRBD2. CDR1 is ENHRY, CDR2 SYGVKD, per germline. The CDR3 covers 15 residues. V was pared by 6 bases and J by 0 bases, with 4 bases of the junction left unmatched.

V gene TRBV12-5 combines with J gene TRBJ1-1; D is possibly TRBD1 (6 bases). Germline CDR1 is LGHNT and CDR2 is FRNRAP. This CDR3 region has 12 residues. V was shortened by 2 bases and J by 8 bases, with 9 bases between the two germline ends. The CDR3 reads CASGLSTGEAFF. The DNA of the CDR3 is TGTGCTAGTGGTTTGTCCACAGGGGAAGCTTTCTTT.

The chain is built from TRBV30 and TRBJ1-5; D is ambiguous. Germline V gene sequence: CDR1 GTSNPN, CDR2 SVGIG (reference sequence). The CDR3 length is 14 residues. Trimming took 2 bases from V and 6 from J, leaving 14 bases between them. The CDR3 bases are TGTGCCTGGAGTCCCGCTTGGGGTAGTCAGCCCCAGCATTTT. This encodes CAWSPAWGSQPQHF.

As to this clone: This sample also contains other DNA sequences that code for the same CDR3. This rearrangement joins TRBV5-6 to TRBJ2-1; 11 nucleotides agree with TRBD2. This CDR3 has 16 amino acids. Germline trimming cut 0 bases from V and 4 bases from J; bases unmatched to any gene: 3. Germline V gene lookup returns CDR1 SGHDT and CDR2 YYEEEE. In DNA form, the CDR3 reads TGTGCCAGCAGCTTGGTACGGACTAGCGGGTACAATGAGCAGTTCTTC. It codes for CASSLVRTSGYNEQFF.

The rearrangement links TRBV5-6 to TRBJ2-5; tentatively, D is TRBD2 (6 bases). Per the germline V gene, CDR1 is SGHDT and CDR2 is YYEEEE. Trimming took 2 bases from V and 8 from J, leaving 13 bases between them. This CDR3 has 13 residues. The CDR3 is CASSFDVRGTQYF. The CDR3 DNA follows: TGTGCCAGCAGCTTTGACGTGCGGGGAACCCAGTACTTC. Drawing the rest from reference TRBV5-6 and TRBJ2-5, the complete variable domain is DAGVTQSPTHLIKTRGQQVTLRCSPKSGHDTVSWYQQALGQGPQFIFQYYEEEERQRGNFPDRFSGHQFPNYSSELNVNALLLGDSALYLCASSFDVRGTQYFGPGTRLLVL.

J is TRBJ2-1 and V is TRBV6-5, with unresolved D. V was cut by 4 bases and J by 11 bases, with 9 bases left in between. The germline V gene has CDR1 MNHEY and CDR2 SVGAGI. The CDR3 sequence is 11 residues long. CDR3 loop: CASSFAAKQFF. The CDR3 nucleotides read TGTGCCAGCAGTTTCGCCGCAAAGCAGTTCTTC.

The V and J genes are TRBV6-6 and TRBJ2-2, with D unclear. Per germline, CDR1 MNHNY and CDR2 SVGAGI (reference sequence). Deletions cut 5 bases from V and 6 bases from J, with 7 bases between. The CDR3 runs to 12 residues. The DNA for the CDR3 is TGTGCCAGCAGTCGGCGATCCGGGGAGCTGTTTTTT. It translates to CASSRRSGELFF.

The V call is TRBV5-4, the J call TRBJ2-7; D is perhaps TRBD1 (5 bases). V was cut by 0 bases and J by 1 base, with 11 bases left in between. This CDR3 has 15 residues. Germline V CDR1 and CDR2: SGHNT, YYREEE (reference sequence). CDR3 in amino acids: CASSLAWQGSYEQYF. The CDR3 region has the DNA TGTGCCAGCAGCTTGGCCTGGCAGGGTTCCTACGAGCAGTACTTC. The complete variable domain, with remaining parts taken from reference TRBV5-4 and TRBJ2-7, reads ETGVTQSPTHLIKTRGQQVTLRCSSQSGHNTVSWYQQALGQGPQFIFQYYREEENGRGNFPPRFSGLQFPNYSSELNVNALELDDSALYLCASSLAWQGSYEQYFGPGTRLTVT.

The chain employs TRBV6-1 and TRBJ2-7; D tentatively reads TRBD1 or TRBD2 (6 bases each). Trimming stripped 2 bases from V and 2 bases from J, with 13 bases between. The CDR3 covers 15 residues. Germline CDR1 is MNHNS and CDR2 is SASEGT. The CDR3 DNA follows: TGTGCCAGCAGTGAAAGGGCTGGGGGGCCCTACGAGCAGTACTTC. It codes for CASSERAGGPYEQYF.

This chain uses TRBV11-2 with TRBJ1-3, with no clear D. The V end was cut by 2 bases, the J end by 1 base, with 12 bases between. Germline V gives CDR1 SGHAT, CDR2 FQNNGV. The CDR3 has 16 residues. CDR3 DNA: TGTGCCAGCAGCTTACTAAGGTCCTCGTCTGGAAACACCATATATTTT. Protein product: CASSLLRSSSGNTIYF. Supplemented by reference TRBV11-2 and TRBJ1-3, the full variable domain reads EAGVAQSPRYKIIEKRQSVAFWCNPISGHATLYWYQQILGQGPKLLIQFQNNGVVDDSQLPKDRFSAERLKGVDSTLKIQPAKLEDSAVYLCASSLLRSSSGNTIYFGEGSWLTVV.